The T cell receptor (beta chain) described here comes from a study of immune characterization of retroperitoneal liposarcoma. In regard to this clonotype: At one of its ends the junction is not consistent with the germline gene, which may arise from a read error.

One entry per CDR3 protein, called by TCRdb with MiXCR from the PCR reads. The sample has about 11,000 distinct CDR3 sequences, roughly 29% seen once. The CDR3 contains 11 residues. Sample: tumor tissue. V is TRBV12-3 or TRBV12-4 and J is TRBJ2-5; D is unresolved. The TCR comes from a male donor with retroperitoneal liposarcoma. The CDR3 bases are TGTGCCAGCATGAATCAAGAGACCCGGTACTTC. It yields the protein CASMNQETRYF.